Each of the 30 T cell receptor beta chains below was sequenced from the same sample in a study of human T cells and chemical hapten exposure. Each CDR3 protein is one row after TCRdb ran MiXCR on the RACE reads. The repertoire holds about 300,000 distinct CDR3 sequences, with approximately 5% as singletons. This sample's time point: pre-sensitization, week 0. Treatment specified: therapeutic diphenylcyclopropenone sensitization with weekly scalp DPC. Sequencing used whole blood, obtained in connection with sensitization to the hapten diphenylcyclopropenone (DPC). Receptors were obtained from a woman under 30 with alopecia areata. Some clones in this sample may be carry-over from other donors' samples.

This clonotype was seen at least ten times. The chain links TRBV20-1 to TRBJ2-6; TRBD1 might be the D (6 bases). V was pared by 3 bases and J by 0 bases, with 9 bases between. CDR1 and CDR2 from the germline V gene are DFQATT and SNEGSKA (reference sequence). This CDR3 has 15 residues. The CDR3 protein is CSARDSYSGANVLTF. The CDR3 region has the DNA TGCAGTGCTAGGGACAGCTACTCTGGGGCCAACGTCCTGACTTTC.

This clonotype has more than one count but fewer than ten. The chain carries TRBV7-8 and TRBJ2-3, with 10 bases fitting TRBD1. Germline V gene data show CDR1 as SGHVS and CDR2 as FQNEAQ. CDR3 length equals 16 residues. Trimming removed 7 bases from V and 0 bases from J; junction bases left unmatched: 7. CDR3 bases: TGTGCCAGCACCAGACAGGGGGCTTCTAGCACAGATACGCAGTATTTT. Its translation: CASTRQGASSTDTQYF.

This clonotype was counted ten times or more. V and J are TRBV7-2 and TRBJ1-2; D is unclear. The length of the CDR3 is 12 residues. Germline CDR1 reads SGHTA; CDR2 reads FQGNSA. Between the trimmed V and J ends, which lost 3 bases and 8 bases, there was a span of 10 bases. The DNA of the CDR3 is TGTGCCAGCAGCTTCTTCCCAGTAGGCTACACCTTC. This encodes CASSFFPVGYTF.

Ten or more counts support this clonotype. The gene calls are TRBV11-2 and TRBJ1-1, with D uncertain. The germline V gene has CDR1 SGHAT and CDR2 FQNNGV. This CDR3 comprises 15 residues. V was shortened by 5 bases and J by 0 bases, with 13 bases between the two germline ends. This CDR3 is CASSPAQIMNTEAFF. The CDR3 nucleotides are TGTGCCAGCAGCCCTGCACAGATTATGAACACTGAAGCTTTCTTT.

This clonotype was picked up many times. The gene calls are TRBV7-2 and TRBJ1-3; no firm D call. This CDR3 has 15 amino acids. Germline CDR1 SGHTA, CDR2 FQGNSA. Deletions cut 1 base from V and 3 bases from J, with 10 bases between. The CDR3 region has the DNA TGTGCCAGCAGCTTAGACGTAATCTTTGGAAACACCATATATTTT. Its translation is CASSLDVIFGNTIYF.

This clonotype was seen a single time. Being one base from a much bigger clone, this may be a read error. The rearrangement links TRBV12-3 or TRBV12-4 to TRBJ1-6; 7 bases fit TRBD1. V was clipped by 5 bases and J by 10 bases; unmatched bases: 8. This CDR3 comprises 14 residues. The CDR3 bases are TGTGCCAGCAGTCTCCGACAGGGAATCTCACCCCTCCACTTT. It is translated as CASSLRQGISPLHF.

The J gene is TRBJ1-1, the V gene TRBV20-1, with unresolved D. CDR1 is DFQATT and CDR2 is SNEGSKA in the germline V gene (reference sequence). There are 14 residues in the CDR3. Trimming removed 6 bases at V and 6 bases at J, with 20 bases between. CDR3 nucleotides: TGCAGTGCCACCCCCGGGCACCCGGGCGCTGAAGCTTTCTTT. Residues: CSATPGHPGAEAFF.

In its sample, this clonotype was seen many times. The chain recombines TRBV6-4 with TRBJ2-3; 8 bases match TRBD2. V gave up 3 bases and J gave up 1 base; unmatched junction bases: 0. CDR3 length: 14 residues. The germline V gene has CDR1 MRHNA and CDR2 SNTAGT. The CDR3: CASSERGGTDTQYF. CDR3 DNA: TGTGCCAGCAGTGAGCGGGGGGGCACAGATACGCAGTATTTT.

This chain connects TRBV12-3 or TRBV12-4 to TRBJ2-4; TRBD2 matches 11 bases. This CDR3 comprises 20 residues. V lost 6 bases and J lost 1; bases outside the gene matches: 17. The DNA for the CDR3 is TGTGCCAGCAGCCCTGGGCTAGCGGGGGGAACGGCGGAGGCCAAAAACATTCAGTACTTC. Residues: CASSPGLAGGTAEAKNIQYF.

With respect to this clonotype: This could be a read error, since a much larger clone is one nucleotide away. The CDR3 reads CASQRYNVQFF. DNA for the CDR3: TGTGCCAGCCAGAGATACAATGTGCAGTTCTTC. The chain links TRBV9 to TRBJ2-1; unclear D gene. Germline-derived CDR1 and CDR2 are SGDLS and YYNGEE. The CDR3 length is 11 residues. Full variable domain (missing parts from reference TRBV9 and TRBJ2-1): DSGVTQTPKHLITATGQRVTLRCSPRSGDLSVYWYQQSLDQGLQFLIQYYNGEERAKGNILERFSAQQFPDLHSELNLSSLELGDSALYFCASQRYNVQFFGPGTRLTVL.

This clonotype was seen at least ten times. The chain carries TRBV6-5 and TRBJ1-6; 9 bases line up with TRBD1. Germline V gives CDR1 MNHEY, CDR2 SVGAGI. The CDR3 sequence is 13 residues long. Germline trimming cut 6 bases from V and 8 bases from J; bases unmatched to any gene: 2. The CDR3 loop reads CASRRTGDSPLHF. CDR3 sequence (DNA): TGTGCCAGCAGGCGGACAGGGGATTCACCCCTCCACTTT.

In this sample, this clonotype turned up a few times. The chain couples TRBV6-1 to TRBJ1-5, with D unresolved. CDR3 size: 16 residues. CDR1 and CDR2 from the germline V gene are MNHNS and SASEGT. Trimming removed 7 bases from V and 2 bases from J, with 18 bases in between. For the CDR3, the DNA is TGTGCCAGCACCGGGAAGGTTGCAGTGGGCAATCAGCCCCAGCATTTT. This encodes CASTGKVAVGNQPQHF.

This clonotype showed up just a few times. The CDR3 region has the DNA TGTGCCAGCAGACTGACAGGGGGGGATACGCAGTATTTT. It codes for CASRLTGGDTQYF. The chain employs TRBV12-3 or TRBV12-4 and TRBJ2-3; 9 nucleotides line up with TRBD1. The CDR3 has 13 residues. V trimming: 6 bases; J trimming: 6 bases; junction bases outside the gene matches: 4.

CDR3: CASSLGYTGTDTGELFF. DNA of the CDR3: TGTGCCAGCAGCTTAGGTTACACAGGGACGGACACCGGGGAGCTGTTTTTT. The chain carries TRBV7-9 and TRBJ2-2, with D tentatively TRBD1 (6 bases). V shed 1 base and J shed 3 bases, with 15 bases lying between them. Per germline, CDR1 SEHNR and CDR2 FQNEAQ (reference sequence). The CDR3 totals 17 residues.

This clonotype was observed a handful of times. V is TRBV6-2 or TRBV6-3 and J is TRBJ2-2; 10 bases agree with TRBD1. Germline lookup yields CDR1 MNHEY and CDR2 SVGEGT. The CDR3 is made up of 15 amino acids. V was pared by 6 bases and J by 2 bases, with 3 bases of the junction left unmatched. The CDR3 reads CASSRDRGNTGELFF. In DNA form, the CDR3 reads TGTGCCAGCAGCCGGGACAGGGGAAACACCGGGGAGCTGTTTTTT.

This clonotype was seen ten or more times. The gene calls are TRBV5-1 and TRBJ2-3, with 7 bases identical to TRBD1. The germline V gene encodes CDR1 SGHRS and CDR2 YFSETQ. This CDR3 contains 15 residues. V was clipped by 0 bases and J by 6 bases; unmatched bases: 7. CDR3 nucleotides: TGCGCCAGCAGCTTGGCGGGGACAGTCGGCGATACGCAGTATTTT. Its protein is CASSLAGTVGDTQYF. The full variable domain, rest sourced from reference TRBV5-1 and TRBJ2-3, is KAGVTQTPRYLIKTRGQQVTLSCSPISGHRSVSWYQQTPGQGLQFLFEYFSETQRNKGNFPGRFSGRQFSNSRSEMNVSTLELGDSALYLCASSLAGTVGDTQYFGPGTRLTVL.

This clonotype showed up just a few times. The chain links TRBV21-1 to TRBJ1-1; the table's D call, TRBD1, was not checked against the DNA. TRBV21-1 is a pseudogene. This CDR3 contains 18 residues. For the CDR3, the DNA is TGTGCCAGCAGCAAAGAGGGGCCGCTGGGACCGCATGACACTGAAGCTTTCTTT. Translation gives CASSKEGPLGPHDTEAFF.

This clonotype showed up just a few times. The rearrangement uses TRBV28 and TRBJ1-5, with 8 bases that match TRBD1. Trimming removed 8 bases from V and 2 bases from J; junction bases left unmatched: 8. Germline V gene lookup returns CDR1 MDHEN and CDR2 SYDVKM. The CDR3 has 15 residues. CDR3 protein: CASSSLTGGNQPQHF. The CDR3, as DNA: TGTGCCAGCTCTTCCTTGACAGGGGGCAATCAGCCCCAGCATTTT. Based on the CDR3 plus reference TRBV28 and TRBJ1-5, the full variable domain is DVKVTQSSRYLVKRTGEKVFLECVQDMDHENMFWYRQDPGLGLRLIYFSYDVKMKEKGDIPEGYSVSREKKERFSLILESASTNQTSMYLCASSSLTGGNQPQHFGDGTRLSIL.

This chain connects TRBV6-2 or TRBV6-3 to TRBJ1-4; no reliable D call. This CDR3 is 16 amino acids long. V lost 0 bases and J lost 7, with 15 bases in between. Germline CDR1 MNHEY, CDR2 SVGEGT. CDR3 residues: CASSYSTVGLGEKLFF. CDR3 nucleotides: TGTGCCAGCAGTTACTCGACGGTGGGTCTCGGTGAAAAACTGTTTTTT.

This clonotype showed up just a few times. The genes are TRBV10-3 and TRBJ1-2; D remains ambiguous. CDR1 ENHRY and CDR2 SYGVKD come from the germline V gene. With 8 bases removed from V and 8 bases from J, the gap between germline ends came to 18 bases. CDR3 size: 13 residues. As DNA, the CDR3 is TGTGCCATCGGAAATTCTGAGGGAACGGGCTACACCTTC. This codes for CAIGNSEGTGYTF.

The V call is TRBV4-3, the J call TRBJ1-4; D uncertain. The V and J ends lost 3 bases and 5 bases respectively, with 10 bases between them. This CDR3 contains 14 residues. Germline CDR1 is LGHNA and CDR2 is YSLEER. CDR3 nucleotide sequence: TGCGCCAGCAGCCAGACGCGGGGAAATGAAAAACTGTTTTTT. The encoded protein is CASSQTRGNEKLFF.

There are a few counts of this clonotype. The chain couples TRBV20-1 to TRBJ1-2; D uncertain. The CDR3 sequence is 12 residues long. Looked up from germline, CDR1 is DFQATT and CDR2 is SNEGSKA (reference sequence). V dropped 5 bases and J dropped 8 bases, with 15 bases sitting between them. CDR3 loop: CSASLGSSGYTF. As DNA, the CDR3 is TGCAGTGCTTCCCTAGGGTCCAGCGGCTACACCTTC.

This clonotype showed up many times. This chain links TRBV9 with TRBJ2-7; D possibly corresponds to TRBD1 (6 bases). Germline lookup yields CDR1 SGDLS and CDR2 YYNGEE. The V gene lost 6 bases and the J gene lost 3 bases, with 19 bases spanning the gap. This CDR3 contains 15 residues. CDR3 loop: CASNRGGTSGYEQYF. The CDR3 DNA sequence: TGTGCCAGCAACCGAGGGGGAACCTCGGGCTACGAGCAGTACTTC.

This clonotype was counted at least ten times. The rearrangement joins TRBV29-1 to TRBJ1-1; no firm D call. This CDR3 contains 12 residues. Trimming left V 2 bases short and J 0 bases short, with 4 bases between. CDR1 and CDR2 (germline): SQVTM, ANQGSEA. The CDR3, as DNA: TGCAGCGTTGAATGGCTGAACACTGAAGCTTTCTTT. It translates to CSVEWLNTEAFF.

The genes are TRBV6-5 and TRBJ2-1; weak D call: TRBD1 (6 bases). Germline CDR1 MNHEY, CDR2 SVGAGI. CDR3 length: 13 residues. V was cut by 5 bases and J by 8 bases, with 13 bases left in between. CDR3 amino acids: CASSRGDIHEQFF. In DNA form, the CDR3 reads TGTGCCAGCAGTCGAGGGGACATCCATGAGCAGTTCTTC.

This clonotype was seen a few times. The rearrangement links TRBV20-1 to TRBJ2-2, with D hard to call. The CDR3 is made up of 12 amino acids. Germline assignment: CDR1 DFQATT and CDR2 SNEGSKA (reference sequence). Trimming took 3 bases from V and 4 from J, leaving 6 bases between them. The CDR3 is CSARGPTGELFF. The CDR3 DNA reads TGCAGTGCTAGGGGCCCCACCGGGGAGCTGTTTTTT.

This clonotype was seen a handful of times. This chain uses TRBV4-1 with TRBJ2-5, with D perhaps TRBD2 (6 bases). The V and J ends lost 8 bases and 2 bases respectively, with 24 bases between them. CDR3 size: 17 residues. Germline CDR1 reads MGHRA; CDR2 reads YSYEKL. The CDR3 region is CASGDFGSGWGQETQYF. The CDR3 DNA is TGCGCCAGCGGGGACTTCGGTTCAGGGTGGGGTCAAGAGACCCAGTACTTC.

This clonotype was seen ten or more times. V and J are TRBV20-1 and TRBJ1-1; the D gene is possibly TRBD1 (6 bases). The CDR3 has 14 residues. With 2 bases removed from V and 0 bases from J, the gap between germline ends came to 10 bases. Germline assignment: CDR1 DFQATT and CDR2 SNEGSKA (reference sequence). CDR3 region: CSARKDSMNTEAFF. CDR3 nucleotide sequence: TGCAGTGCTAGAAAGGACAGTATGAACACTGAAGCTTTCTTT.

This chain uses TRBV6-6 with TRBJ2-1; 9 positions agree with TRBD2. The germline CDR1 and CDR2 sequences are MNHNY and SVGAGI (reference sequence). After removal of 7 bases from V and 3 bases from J, the junction contained 1 base not matched to a gene. The CDR3 spans 13 residues. CDR3 protein: CASTSGVYNEQFF. DNA for the CDR3: TGTGCCAGCACTAGCGGGGTCTACAATGAGCAGTTCTTC.

This clonotype was seen ten or more times. This chain joins TRBV4-3 and TRBJ2-4, with D possibly matching TRBD1 (6 bases). The V and J ends lost 3 bases and 4 bases respectively, with 13 bases between them. This CDR3 contains 15 residues. The germline V gene encodes CDR1 LGHNA and CDR2 YSLEER. CDR3 DNA: TGCGCCAGCAGCCACAGGGGACCATCAAAAAACATTCAGTACTTC. It encodes CASSHRGPSKNIQYF.